The clone carrying this T cell receptor beta chain was counted a few times. The antigen remains unidentified. This sample is part of a study of beta chain features in type 1 diabetes. General study points: All four CD4+ subsets of Type 1 diabetes patients contained TCRB CDR3s that were moderately but significantly shorter. The naive, central memory and Treg TCRB repertoires looked more alike in patients than they did in healthy donors.

The authors reverse transcribed all of the isolated RNA, so sequencing captured expressed TCRB transcripts. The table came from immunoSEQ multiplex PCR; TCRdb's copy has only in-frame clones and leaves some out. The sample contains hundreds of thousands of clones, roughly 12% of which appear only once. CD4+ naive, central memory, regulatory and stem cell-like memory subsets were isolated by sorting on CD45RO/CCR7/CD25/CD127/CD95/CD27. Germline V gene lookup returns CDR1 MDHEN and CDR2 SYDVKM. The CDR3 has 14 residues. V gave up 4 bases and J gave up 1 base, with 11 bases separating them. The sequenced material came from naive CD4+ T cells from blood. This chain joins TRBV28 and TRBJ2-7; D not certain. This TCR came from a young man with type 1 diabetes. The CDR3 DNA reads TGTGCCAGCAGTTCTGCGACCGTGTCCTACGAGCAGTACTTC. Its translation: CASSSATVSYEQYF.